One and the same sample provided the 31 T cell receptor beta chains below, sequenced in a study of naive CD8 T cells in extremely preterm neonates. Regarding the study as a whole: Compared with older groups, preterm CDR3s were shorter, with fewer N additions and less trimming.

These receptors are not linked to any known antigen. Extremely preterm births at roughly 23-27 weeks of gestation supplied the samples. Here immunoSEQ multiplex PCR was the method, and the copy in TCRdb shows in-frame clones only, minus some. The sample records more than 20,000 clones, approximately 90% being singletons. Sequencing used naive CD8+ T cells from cord blood. The receptor set was obtained from a boy who was born preterm.

The CDR3 protein is CASSITGGNEQFF. The CDR3 bases are TGTGCCAGTAGTATAACAGGGGGCAATGAGCAGTTCTTC. V and J are TRBV19 and TRBJ2-1; 8 positions match TRBD1. J was trimmed by 6 bases and V by 2 bases; bases with no gene match: 0. The CDR3 sequence is 13 residues long. The germline V gene encodes CDR1 LNHDA and CDR2 SQIVND (reference sequence).

CDR3 sequence reads: CASSFPGQPNSPLHF. For the CDR3, the DNA is TGTGCCAGCAGCTTCCCCGGACAGCCTAATTCACCCCTCCACTTT. This chain uses TRBV11-2 with TRBJ1-6; the D gene is possibly TRBD1 (6 bases). The CDR3 sequence is 15 residues long. Per the germline V gene, CDR1 is SGHAT and CDR2 is FQNNGV. V shed 3 bases and J shed 6 bases, with 12 bases lying between them.

This rearrangement joins TRBV19 to TRBJ2-1, with D perhaps TRBD2 (6 bases). Trimming shortened V by 3 bases and J by 0 bases, and 6 bases separated the two germline ends. CDR1 and CDR2 (germline): LNHDA, SQIVND (reference sequence). CDR3 length: 14 residues. Written as DNA, the CDR3 is TGTGCCAGTAGTATGGGGGGCTCCTACAATGAGCAGTTCTTC. This translates into CASSMGGSYNEQFF.

A note on this clone: At the DNA level, this CDR3 is encoded by other sequences in the same sample as well. The chain has TRBV4-1 and TRBJ1-5; 8 positions agree with TRBD1. Per germline, CDR1 MGHRA and CDR2 YSYEKL. The CDR3 consists of 14 residues. J lost 4 bases, V lost 1 base, and 0 bases had no gene match. The CDR3 region has the DNA TGCGCCAGCAGCCAAGGACAGGGGAATCAGCCCCAGCATTTT. Protein product: CASSQGQGNQPQHF.

DNA for the CDR3: TGTGCCAGCAGTTACAGGGTAACCTACGAGCAGTACTTC. Translated: CASSYRVTYEQYF. The gene calls are TRBV6-5 and TRBJ2-7; D not certain. Trimming cost V 2 bases and J 2 bases, with 7 bases left between them. CDR3 length: 13 residues. Germline loops: CDR1 MNHEY, CDR2 SVGAGI.

The chain uses TRBV4-2 and TRBJ2-5, with 7 positions matching TRBD1. V shed 4 bases and J 3 bases; nucleotides not matched to a gene: 5. CDR1 is LGHNA, CDR2 YNFKEQ, per germline. This CDR3 has 14 residues. The CDR3 loop reads CASSRTGTEETQYF. In nucleotides, the CDR3 is TGTGCCAGCAGCCGCACCGGGACAGAAGAGACCCAGTACTTC.

This chain links TRBV29-1 with TRBJ1-2, with D maybe TRBD1 (5 bases). This CDR3 region has 11 residues. V dropped 2 bases and J dropped 8 bases, with 9 bases sitting between them. Germline V gene data show CDR1 as SQVTM and CDR2 as ANQGSEA. CDR3 protein: CSVEQGWGYTF. The CDR3 DNA reads as TGCAGCGTTGAACAGGGCTGGGGCTACACCTTC.

The genes are TRBV7-9 and TRBJ2-2; TRBD2 is a possible D gene (7 bases). Between the trimmed V and J ends, which lost 0 bases and 6 bases, there was a span of 11 bases. The length of the CDR3 is 15 residues. Germline V gene data show CDR1 as SEHNR and CDR2 as FQNEAQ (reference sequence). CDR3 region: CASSLAGGPPGELFF. CDR3 coding DNA: TGTGCCAGCAGCTTAGCGGGGGGGCCGCCCGGGGAGCTGTTTTTT.

The chain combines TRBV27 with TRBJ2-6; D is unresolved. The ends were cut back, 1 base at V and 2 bases at J, with 6 bases in the middle. This CDR3 is 15 amino acids long. Germline loops: CDR1 MNHEY, CDR2 SMNVEV (reference sequence). The CDR3 sequence is CASSLFTPGANVLTF. Here the CDR3 DNA reads TGTGCCAGCAGTTTATTCACACCTGGGGCCAACGTCCTGACTTTC.

This chain links TRBV19 with TRBJ1-1; possible D gene TRBD1, 5 bases. Trimming took off 4 bases at V and 1 base at J, with 7 bases between the two ends. CDR1 is LNHDA, CDR2 SQIVND, per germline (reference sequence). This CDR3 is built from 13 residues. The CDR3 reads CASSKDRNTEAFF. CDR3 DNA sequence: TGTGCCAGTAGTAAAGACAGGAACACTGAAGCTTTCTTT.

This clone was found once. J is TRBJ1-1 and V is TRBV27; no firm D call. Germline V gene lookup returns CDR1 MNHEY and CDR2 SMNVEV (reference sequence). The CDR3 spans 13 residues. The V end was cut by 4 bases, the J end by 3 bases, with 9 bases between. Here the CDR3 DNA reads TGTGCCAGCAGTTATGGGCTTTACACTGAAGCTTTCTTT. Its translation: CASSYGLYTEAFF.

This clone came up once. CDR3 nucleotides: TGCGCCAGCAGCTTGACAGGAGGGGGCTACGAGCAGTACTTC. Its protein product is CASSLTGGGYEQYF. This chain joins TRBV5-1 and TRBJ2-7; TRBD1 or TRBD2 may be the D gene (6 bases each). The V end was cut by 1 base, the J end by 3 bases, with 11 bases between. Germline V gene data show CDR1 as SGHRS and CDR2 as YFSETQ. This CDR3 is built from 14 residues.

This clone was detected only once. This chain connects TRBV7-8 to TRBJ2-3; tentative D call: TRBD2 (7 bases). CDR3 length: 15 amino acids. Trimming pared 5 bases from V and 4 bases from J, leaving 16 bases between. The germline gives CDR1 SGHVS, CDR2 FQNEAQ. The CDR3 loop reads CASSKWGGASDTQYF. The CDR3 DNA sequence: TGTGCCAGCAGCAAGTGGGGGGGGGCATCAGATACGCAGTATTTT.

This clone occurred a few times. The chain carries TRBV27 and TRBJ1-6, with D possibly TRBD1 on 5 matching bases. This CDR3 is 12 amino acids long. V was clipped by 2 bases and J by 9 bases, with 5 bases between them. Germline CDR1 MNHEY, CDR2 SMNVEV (reference sequence). DNA of the CDR3: TGTGCCAGCAGTTTACAGGGTTCACCCCTCCACTTT. Translated, it gives CASSLQGSPLHF.

About this clone: Within the sample, other DNA sequences also encode this same CDR3. This chain connects TRBV7-2 to TRBJ2-1; D might be TRBD2 (7 bases). The CDR3 sequence is 14 residues long. V dropped 0 bases and J dropped 6 bases, with 9 bases sitting between them. Germline V gene data show CDR1 as SGHTA and CDR2 as FQGNSA. The CDR3, as DNA: TGTGCCAGCAGCTTAGCGGGGGGGCCCAATGAGCAGTTCTTC. Translated: CASSLAGGPNEQFF.

The CDR3 here is CASSKSGGGYNEQFF. As DNA, the CDR3 is TGTGCCAGCAGTAAGAGCGGGGGGGGGTACAATGAGCAGTTCTTC. V is TRBV6-5 and J is TRBJ2-1, with 10 bases identical to TRBD2. The CDR3 covers 15 residues. With 5 bases clipped from V and 4 bases from J, the junction kept 5 bases outside the gene matches. Germline lookup yields CDR1 MNHEY and CDR2 SVGAGI.

The sample holds a few counts of this clone. The J gene is TRBJ1-6, the V gene TRBV30, with D tentatively TRBD1 (5 bases). The V end lost 5 bases, the J end lost 0 bases, and 5 bases lay between the germline ends. The CDR3 spans 13 residues. The germline gives CDR1 GTSNPN, CDR2 SVGIG (reference sequence). This CDR3 reads CAWDSSYNSPLHF. The CDR3 DNA reads as TGTGCCTGGGACAGCTCCTATAATTCACCCCTCCACTTT.

This chain joins TRBV30 and TRBJ2-6; D is unresolved. Germline loops: CDR1 GTSNPN, CDR2 SVGIG (reference sequence). This CDR3 has 13 amino acids. V lost 0 bases and J lost 2, with 2 bases in between. The CDR3: CAWSVTGANVLTF. The CDR3 nucleotides read TGTGCCTGGAGTGTAACTGGGGCCAACGTCCTGACTTTC.

The genes are TRBV5-6 and TRBJ2-1, with D perhaps matching TRBD2 (5 bases). In germline, CDR1 is SGHDT, CDR2 YYEEEE. The V and J ends lost 1 base and 6 bases respectively, with 5 bases between them. The CDR3 totals 12 residues. CDR3 loop: CASSLTSNEQFF. In nucleotides, the CDR3 is TGTGCCAGCAGCTTGACTAGCAATGAGCAGTTCTTC.

The chain is built from TRBV5-1 and TRBJ2-1; 9 positions match TRBD1. The CDR3 is 14 amino acids. After removal of 4 bases from V and 4 bases from J, the junction contained 3 bases not matched to a gene. Germline-derived CDR1 and CDR2 are SGHRS and YFSETQ. The CDR3 loop is CASSPGTGYNEQFF. In nucleotides, the CDR3 is TGCGCCAGCAGCCCCGGGACAGGGTACAATGAGCAGTTCTTC.

The chain employs TRBV27 and TRBJ1-3; D remains unclear. Germline loops: CDR1 MNHEY, CDR2 SMNVEV (reference sequence). Trimming pared 2 bases from V and 0 bases from J, leaving 5 bases between. The CDR3 extends over 14 amino acids. The CDR3 DNA follows: TGTGCCAGCAGTTTACAGGCCTCTGGAAACACCATATATTTT. This encodes CASSLQASGNTIYF.

The V gene is TRBV6-6, the J gene TRBJ1-6; D might be TRBD1 (6 bases). Germline V CDR1 and CDR2: MNHNY, SVGAGI (reference sequence). The CDR3 length is 15 residues. Trimming took 6 bases from V and 0 from J, leaving 9 bases between them. CDR3 in amino acids: CASSPDSSYNSPLHF. In DNA, the CDR3 is TGTGCCAGCAGCCCGGACAGCTCCTATAATTCACCCCTCCACTTT.

The chain uses TRBV27 and TRBJ2-1, with 11 bases identical to TRBD1. This CDR3 is built from 14 residues. V shed 2 bases and J 9 bases; nucleotides not matched to a gene: 3. The germline V gene encodes CDR1 MNHEY and CDR2 SMNVEV (reference sequence). The CDR3: CASSLRGTGGEQFF. CDR3 nucleotides: TGTGCCAGCAGTTTAAGAGGGACAGGGGGTGAGCAGTTCTTC.

This clone was observed once. The chain joins TRBV9 to TRBJ2-5, with 11 bases matching TRBD2. The CDR3 contains 14 residues. V lost 4 bases to trimming and J lost 5 bases; unmatched junction nucleotides: 4. Germline V gene sequence: CDR1 SGDLS, CDR2 YYNGEE. The CDR3 region has the DNA TGTGCCAGCAGCCCACTAGCGGGGGTGGAGACCCAGTACTTC. Its translation: CASSPLAGVETQYF.

The V and J genes are TRBV9 and TRBJ2-7, with TRBD2 identical over 10 bases. Germline V CDR1 and CDR2: SGDLS, YYNGEE. The CDR3 loop spans 13 amino acids. V gave up 3 bases and J gave up 7 bases; unmatched junction bases: 4. The CDR3 region is CASSASGGREQYF. CDR3 DNA: TGTGCCAGCAGCGCTAGCGGGGGAAGGGAGCAGTACTTC.

The V and J genes are TRBV25-1 and TRBJ2-7; D gene uncertain. V was clipped by 2 bases and J by 5 bases, with 4 bases between them. CDR3 size: 11 residues. Germline V lookup: CDR1 MGHDK, CDR2 SYGVNS. The CDR3 bases are TGTGCCAGCAGTGAAGGCCACGAGCAGTACTTC. It codes for CASSEGHEQYF.

This chain joins TRBV27 and TRBJ2-4; D unresolved. Per the germline V gene, CDR1 is MNHEY and CDR2 is SMNVEV (reference sequence). CDR3 length: 13 residues. V gave up 0 bases and J gave up 0 bases, with 0 bases separating them. DNA of the CDR3: TGTGCCAGCAGTTTATCAGCCAAAAACATTCAGTACTTC. Its protein is CASSLSAKNIQYF.

CDR3 amino acids: CASSVDNNYGYTF. In DNA, the CDR3 is TGTGCCAGCAGCGTAGACAATAACTATGGCTACACCTTC. The rearrangement joins TRBV9 to TRBJ1-2, with D hard to call. Trimming shortened V by 0 bases and J by 1 base, and 4 bases separated the two germline ends. Looked up from germline, CDR1 is SGDLS and CDR2 is YYNGEE. This CDR3 has 13 amino acids.

V and J are TRBV25-1 and TRBJ2-1; the D is unclear. Per germline, CDR1 MGHDK and CDR2 SYGVNS. Trimming shortened V by 0 bases and J by 6 bases, and 0 bases separated the two germline ends. The CDR3 loop spans 11 amino acids. The CDR3 reads CASSEYNEQFF. DNA for the CDR3: TGTGCCAGCAGTGAATACAATGAGCAGTTCTTC.

Regarding this clone: This may stem from a read error, because a much larger clone lies one nucleotide away. The same CDR3 also results from other DNA sequences found in this sample. V is TRBV5-1 and J is TRBJ2-3, with 8 nucleotides matching TRBD2. Unmatched junction bases numbered 0, after V lost 2 bases and J lost 1 base. Germline CDR1 and CDR2: SGHRS and YFSETQ. This CDR3 contains 14 residues. This chain's CDR3 is CASSLAGGTDTQYF. As DNA, the CDR3 is TGCGCCAGCAGCTTAGCGGGGGGCACAGATACGCAGTATTTT.

V and J are TRBV5-1 and TRBJ1-1; 7 bases align to TRBD1. V shed 0 bases and J 1 base; nucleotides not matched to a gene: 3. Germline V gene lookup returns CDR1 SGHRS and CDR2 YFSETQ. The CDR3 runs to 15 residues. Here the CDR3 DNA reads TGCGCCAGCAGCTTGGCAGGGGGAGGGAACACTGAAGCTTTCTTT. Protein: CASSLAGGGNTEAFF.